This entry concerns a single TCR beta chain. Its target is unknown. The sample originates from a study of Ad26.COV2.S vaccination and SARS-CoV-2 variants. Study results and limitations: The TCR-based breadth and depth measures might underestimate overall T cell responses.

Assay: immunoSEQ multiplex PCR; the TCRdb copy retains only in-frame clones and omits some. Here the sample spans about 400,000 clones, under 90% being singletons. The treatment denotes: around 19 received Ad26.COV2.S at low or high dose, single or two shots; roughly five received placebo; per-sample allocation not given. Sampling took place 63 days after the first vaccine or placebo injection. CDR3 length equals 16 residues. The V end was cut by 3 bases, the J end by 6 bases, with 18 bases between. The germline V gene has CDR1 LNHNV and CDR2 YYDKDF (reference sequence). This TCR was sampled from a person aged 18-60 years who received the Ad26.COV2.S COVID-19 vaccine or a placebo. The chain uses TRBV15 and TRBJ1-3; a weak D match, TRBD1 (6 bases). Sequenced here: peripheral blood, sampled in a trial of Ad26.COV2.S vaccine versus placebo. CDR3 sequence: CATSRRQGIRKNTIYF. CDR3 coding DNA: TGTGCCACCAGCAGGCGTCAGGGGATAAGGAAAAACACCATATATTTT. The full variable domain, in which reference TRBV15 and TRBJ1-3 provide the parts outside the CDR3, is DAMVIQNPRYQVTQFGKPVTLSCSQTLNHNVMYWYQQKSSQAPKLLFHYYDKDFNNEADTPDNFQSRRPNTSFCFLDIRSPGLGDTAMYLCATSRRQGIRKNTIYFGEGSWLTVV.